These 17 T cell receptor beta chains were sequenced from one sample in a study of T-cell reconstitution after alpha-beta-depleted transplantation in children. Preparing the TCRbeta library involved the use of unique molecular identifiers. TCRdb re-called the PCR reads through MiXCR, storing one row per CDR3 protein. The sample includes about 7,700 distinct CDR3 sequences, 12% seen only once; the top ten take roughly 53%. Here the sequenced sample was PBMCs, mostly from graft donor cells, taken 60 days after TCRalphabeta/CD19-depleted stem cell transplant. The source of these receptors is a patient aged 2 to 10 who had a stem cell transplant for inherited bone marrow failure, so the T cells may come from the graft donor.

This clonotype was seen repeatedly, ten times or more. The chain carries TRBV9 and TRBJ2-3; 10 bases map to TRBD1. The CDR3 has 15 amino acids. With V trimmed by 3 bases and J by 3 bases, 4 bases remained unmatched. In germline, CDR1 is SGDLS, CDR2 YYNGEE. This CDR3 reads CASSATGQGTDTQYF. CDR3 DNA sequence: TGTGCCAGCAGCGCAACGGGACAGGGGACAGATACGCAGTATTTT.

This clonotype showed up many times. V and J are TRBV7-9 and TRBJ1-2, with D possibly being TRBD1 (6 bases). Germline CDR1 is SEHNR and CDR2 is FQNEAQ (reference sequence). The V gene lost 5 bases and the J gene lost 4 bases, with 8 bases spanning the gap. The CDR3 is 12 amino acids. The CDR3 sequence: CASSRTVYGYTF. The CDR3, as DNA: TGTGCCAGCAGCAGGACAGTCTATGGCTACACCTTC. Combining the CDR3 with reference TRBV7-9 and TRBJ1-2 gives the whole variable domain DTGVSQNPRHKITKRGQNVTFRCDPISEHNRLYWYRQTLGQGPEFLTYFQNEAQLEKSRLLSDRFSAERPKGSFSTLEIQRTEQGDSAMYLCASSRTVYGYTFGSGTRLTVV.

This clonotype was detected ten times or more. The CDR3 here is CASSRPSAETQYF. In DNA, the CDR3 is TGTGCCAGCAGCCGCCCTAGCGCAGAGACCCAGTACTTC. The chain links TRBV7-2 to TRBJ2-5; the D gene is possibly TRBD2 (6 bases). There are 13 residues in the CDR3. Germline values: CDR1 SGHTA, CDR2 FQGNSA. Trimming removed 5 bases at V and 4 bases at J, with 11 bases between. The variable domain in full, completed from reference TRBV7-2 and TRBJ2-5, reads GAGVSQSPSNKVTEKGKDVELRCDPISGHTALYWYRQSLGQGLEFLIYFQGNSAPDKSGLPSDRFSAERTGGSVSTLTIQRTQQEDSAVYLCASSRPSAETQYFGPGTRLLVL.

This clonotype was counted ten times or more. The chain combines TRBV27 with TRBJ1-2; 8 nucleotides line up with TRBD1. V shed 5 bases, J shed 7 bases, and the junction held 6 bases outside the gene matches. Germline CDR1 MNHEY, CDR2 SMNVEV (reference sequence). This CDR3 region has 13 residues. CDR3 coding DNA: TGTGCCAGCAGTCGGCAGGGGGCGGGTGGCTACACCTTC. It encodes CASSRQGAGGYTF.

The chain joins TRBV2 to TRBJ2-2, with no clear D. Germline CDR1 is SNHLY and CDR2 is FYNNEI. Trimming removed 6 bases from V and 3 bases from J, with 14 bases in between. The CDR3 has 15 amino acids. CDR3 in DNA: TGTGCCAGCAGGGGTACGGCTGGATACACCGGGGAGCTGTTTTTT. It codes for CASRGTAGYTGELFF.

J is TRBJ2-5 and V is TRBV5-1, with 8 bases fitting TRBD1. V shed 4 bases and J 3 bases; nucleotides not matched to a gene: 2. The CDR3 length is 13 residues. Germline CDR1 SGHRS, CDR2 YFSETQ. Written as DNA, the CDR3 is TGCGCCAGCAGCAGGGACAGGAAAGAGACCCAGTACTTC. Translated: CASSRDRKETQYF.

Ten or more counts support this clonotype. The CDR3, as DNA: TGCGCCAGCAAAACCGGGACAGGGGGTATGAAGACCCAGTACTTC. Translating it yields CASKTGTGGMKTQYF. The rearrangement links TRBV5-1 to TRBJ2-5; 11 bases map to TRBD1. V shed 6 bases, J shed 6 bases, and the junction held 10 bases outside the gene matches. The length of the CDR3 is 15 residues. CDR1 is SGHRS and CDR2 is YFSETQ in the germline V gene.

This clonotype was seen repeatedly, ten times or more. The CDR3 loop is CASSFRLLNTEAFF. The CDR3 coding sequence is TGTGCCAGCAGTTTTCGGCTTTTGAACACTGAAGCTTTCTTT. This sequence joins TRBV12-3 or TRBV12-4 and TRBJ1-1; D is unresolved. Trimming left V 3 bases short and J 0 bases short, with 8 bases between. This CDR3 comprises 14 residues.

In its sample, this clonotype was seen many times. This chain joins TRBV7-9 and TRBJ2-1, with 9 bases matching TRBD1. Germline lookup yields CDR1 SEHNR and CDR2 FQNEAQ (reference sequence). The V gene end was trimmed by 4 bases and the J gene end by 4 bases; junction bases not matched to a gene: 8. The CDR3 is 16 amino acids. Here the CDR3 DNA reads TGTGCCAGCAGCTCCCTAGGACAGGGGAATTACAATGAGCAGTTCTTC. Protein product: CASSSLGQGNYNEQFF.

This clonotype was counted at least ten times. The chain couples TRBV6-2 or TRBV6-3 to TRBJ2-5, with D possibly TRBD1 on 6 matching bases. V was pared by 7 bases and J by 1 base, with 10 bases between. The V gene's germline CDR1 is MNHEY and CDR2 SVGEGT. The CDR3 consists of 13 residues. CDR3 coding DNA: TGTGCCAGCACTAGGGGGAGCCAAGAGACCCAGTACTTC. The encoded protein is CASTRGSQETQYF.

This clonotype has ten or more counts. This chain uses TRBV20-1 with TRBJ1-1; D is possibly TRBD1 (6 bases). V was trimmed by 5 bases and J by 4 bases, leaving 17 bases between them. The CDR3 has 14 residues. The germline V gene has CDR1 DFQATT and CDR2 SNEGSKA (reference sequence). CDR3 in DNA: TGCAGTGCTCCCCAGGTGAGCAGGGGCACTGAAGCTTTCTTT. Translation: CSAPQVSRGTEAFF.

This clonotype was found many times. The rearrangement uses TRBV6-5 and TRBJ2-2; 12 nucleotides line up with TRBD2. This CDR3 is built from 15 residues. Germline lookup yields CDR1 MNHEY and CDR2 SVGAGI. The J segment lost 8 bases and the V segment lost 4 bases, leaving 5 bases of the junction unmatched. The CDR3 region is CASSFPGLAGGELFF. Here the CDR3 DNA reads TGTGCCAGCAGTTTTCCGGGACTAGCGGGTGGGGAGCTGTTTTTT.

This clonotype was seen at least ten times. The chain combines TRBV20-1 with TRBJ1-2; D is unresolved. CDR1 and CDR2 (germline): DFQATT, SNEGSKA (reference sequence). The CDR3 length is 12 residues. CDR3 nucleotide sequence: TGCCGACTCGGGCAGTGGGGCTATGGCTACACCTTC. This codes for CRLGQWGYGYTF.

This clonotype was observed many times. The chain recombines TRBV2 with TRBJ2-1, with D perhaps given as TRBD1 or TRBD2 (5 bases each). From germline, CDR1 is SNHLY and CDR2 FYNNEI. V lost 7 bases and J 15 bases, leaving 19 bases between the germline ends. The CDR3 runs 12 residues. In DNA, the CDR3 is TGTGCCAGCACCAAACCACCGGGACGAATGTTCTTC. It codes for CASTKPPGRMFF.

This clonotype was counted at least ten times. V usage is TRBV6-1 and J usage is TRBJ2-2, with 11 bases aligning to TRBD2. Unmatched junction bases numbered 3, after V lost 6 bases and J lost 6 bases. Germline lookup yields CDR1 MNHNS and CDR2 SASEGT. This CDR3 has 14 amino acids. The CDR3 reads CASRQLAGAGELFF. The CDR3 bases are TGTGCCAGCAGGCAACTAGCGGGAGCCGGGGAGCTGTTTTTT.

In this sample, this clonotype turned up many times. This chain joins TRBV4-2 and TRBJ2-3; 8 nucleotides agree with TRBD1. CDR1 LGHNA and CDR2 YNFKEQ come from the germline V gene. This CDR3 is 16 amino acids long. V lost 0 bases and J lost 2; bases outside the gene matches: 4. The CDR3 DNA reads as TGTGCCAGCAGCCAAGAGGACAGGGTCTTCACAGATACGCAGTATTTT. Translating gives CASSQEDRVFTDTQYF.

This clonotype was counted at least ten times. This rearrangement joins TRBV13 to TRBJ2-7, with a weak D call TRBD1 (5 bases). The CDR3 runs to 13 residues. Germline-derived CDR1 and CDR2 are PRHDT and FYEKMQ (reference sequence). With 0 bases removed from V and 4 bases from J, the gap between germline ends came to 7 bases. CDR3 amino acids: CASSLGTEYEQYF. The DNA for the CDR3 is TGTGCCAGCAGCTTAGGGACAGAGTACGAGCAGTACTTC. The full variable domain, rest sourced from reference TRBV13 and TRBJ2-7, is AAGVIQSPRHLIKEKRETATLKCYPIPRHDTVYWYQQGPGQDPQFLISFYEKMQSDKGSIPDRFSAQQFSDYHSELNMSSLELGDSALYFCASSLGTEYEQYFGPGTRLTVT.